This T cell receptor beta chain came from a study of T-cell reconstitution after alpha-beta-depleted transplantation in children. Overall study findings and caveats: After one year, T-cell counts and TCRbeta diversity mostly came from new T cells.

This clonotype has only a few counts. Antigen: not known. It was with unique molecular identifiers that the TCRbeta library was prepared. TCRdb used MiXCR to reprocess the PCR reads, holding one entry per CDR3 protein. The table records a few hundred thousand distinct CDR3 sequences, roughly 9.1% of them present only once. The ends lost 1 base at V and 6 bases at J; junction bases unmatched: 11. CDR1 and CDR2 from the germline V gene are DFQATT and SNEGSKA (reference sequence). This CDR3 spans 16 amino acids. The material sequenced was PBMCs, taken before TCRalphabeta/CD19-depleted stem cell transplant. This receptor was identified in a boy under two years old with acute myeloid leukemia, due to receive a stem cell transplant. The chain couples TRBV20-1 to TRBJ2-1, with TRBD2 identical over 8 bases. This CDR3 is CSARALRGGVSNEQFF. The CDR3 bases are TGCAGTGCTAGAGCTCTCCGGGGGGGTGTTAGCAATGAGCAGTTCTTC.